This paragraph covers one TCR beta chain sequence. The target antigen is unknown. Other nucleotide sequences in the sample specify the same CDR3. Profiled with immunoSEQ multiplex PCR; TCRdb holds only in-frame clones, not every one. In the table there are some 98,000 clones, approximately 80% of which are singletons. The data were taken from a study of OX40 agonist ivuxolimab in advanced cancers. Study results and caveats: CD4+ and CD8+ T cells in blood underwent clonal expansion by week 6 at 0.1 to 3.0 mg/kg.

CDR1 SGHTA and CDR2 FQGTGA come from the germline V gene. This CDR3 has 13 amino acids. V was pared by 1 base and J by 6 bases, with 7 bases between. The TCR was taken from an adult with an advanced solid tumor such as melanoma, head and neck, liver or kidney cancer. The sample consisted of CD4+ or CD8+ T cells sorted from blood, taken in a trial of the OX40 agonist ivuxolimab. The genes are TRBV7-3 and TRBJ2-1; D not resolved. The CDR3 DNA is TGTGCCAGCAGCTTAATTCGCGGCAATGAGCAGTTCTTC. Translation gives CASSLIRGNEQFF.